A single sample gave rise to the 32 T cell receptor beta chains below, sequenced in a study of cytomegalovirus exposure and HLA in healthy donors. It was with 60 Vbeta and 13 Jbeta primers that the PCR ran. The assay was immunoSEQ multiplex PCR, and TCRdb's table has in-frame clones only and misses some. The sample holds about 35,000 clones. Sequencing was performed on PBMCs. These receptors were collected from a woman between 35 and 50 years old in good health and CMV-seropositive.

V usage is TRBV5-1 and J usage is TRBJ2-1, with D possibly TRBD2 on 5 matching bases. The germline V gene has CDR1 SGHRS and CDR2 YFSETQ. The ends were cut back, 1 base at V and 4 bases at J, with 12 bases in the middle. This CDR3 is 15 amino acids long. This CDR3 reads CASSLLASSYNEQFF. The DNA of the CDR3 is TGCGCCAGCAGCTTGTTAGCGAGCTCATACAATGAGCAGTTCTTC.

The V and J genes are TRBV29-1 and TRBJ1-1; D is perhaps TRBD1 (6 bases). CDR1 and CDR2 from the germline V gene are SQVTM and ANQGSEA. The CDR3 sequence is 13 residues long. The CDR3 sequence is CSGTGTTNTEAFF. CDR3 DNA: TGCAGTGGTACCGGGACAACGAACACTGAAGCTTTCTTT.

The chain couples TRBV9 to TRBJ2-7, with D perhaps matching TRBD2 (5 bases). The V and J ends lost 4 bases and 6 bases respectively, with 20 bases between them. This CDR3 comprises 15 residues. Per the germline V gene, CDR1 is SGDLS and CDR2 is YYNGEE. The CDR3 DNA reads TGTGCCAGCAGCACCCTACGCGGGCCGTCTATCGAGCAGTACTTC. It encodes CASSTLRGPSIEQYF.

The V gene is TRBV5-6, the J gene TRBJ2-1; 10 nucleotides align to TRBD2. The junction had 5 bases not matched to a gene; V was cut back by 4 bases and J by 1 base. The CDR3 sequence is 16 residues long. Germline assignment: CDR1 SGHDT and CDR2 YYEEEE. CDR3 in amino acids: CASSREREGSYNEQFF. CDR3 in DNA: TGTGCCAGCAGCAGAGAGCGGGAGGGGTCCTACAATGAGCAGTTCTTC.

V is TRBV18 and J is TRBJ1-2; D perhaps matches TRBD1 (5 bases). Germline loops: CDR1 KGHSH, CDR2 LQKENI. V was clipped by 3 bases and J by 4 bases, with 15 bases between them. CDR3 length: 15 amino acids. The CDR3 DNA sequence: TGTGCCAGCTCACCGGCGGGGCGGCAGGGCTATGGCTACACCTTC. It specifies CASSPAGRQGYGYTF.

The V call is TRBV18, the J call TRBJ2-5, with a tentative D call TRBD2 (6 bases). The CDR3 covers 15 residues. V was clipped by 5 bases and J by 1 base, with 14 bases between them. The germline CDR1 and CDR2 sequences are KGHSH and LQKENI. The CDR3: CASSNRREIQETQYF. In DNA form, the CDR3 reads TGTGCCAGCTCAAATAGGCGGGAAATCCAAGAGACCCAGTACTTC.

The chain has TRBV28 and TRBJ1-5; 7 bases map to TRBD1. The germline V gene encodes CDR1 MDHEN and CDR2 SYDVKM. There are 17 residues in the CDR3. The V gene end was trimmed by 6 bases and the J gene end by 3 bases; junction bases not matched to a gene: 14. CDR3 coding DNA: TGTGCCAGCAGGGTGACAGGGCCCGGGCTTAACAATCAGCCCCAGCATTTT. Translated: CASRVTGPGLNNQPQHF.

The CDR3 here is CASSQGPETGVAYEQYF. Written as DNA, the CDR3 is TGCGCCAGCAGCCAAGGCCCCGAGACAGGGGTCGCCTACGAGCAGTACTTC. The chain carries TRBV4-1 and TRBJ2-7; TRBD1 matches 8 bases. Looked up from germline, CDR1 is MGHRA and CDR2 is YSYEKL. This CDR3 contains 17 residues. The V gene end was trimmed by 1 base and the J gene end by 2 bases; junction bases not matched to a gene: 10.

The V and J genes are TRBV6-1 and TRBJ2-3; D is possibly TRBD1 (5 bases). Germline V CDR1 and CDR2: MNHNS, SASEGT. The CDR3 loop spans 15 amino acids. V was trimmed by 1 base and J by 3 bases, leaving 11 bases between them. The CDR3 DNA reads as TGTGCCAGCAGTGAAGTCAGGCAGGGAACAGATACGCAGTATTTT. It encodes CASSEVRQGTDTQYF.

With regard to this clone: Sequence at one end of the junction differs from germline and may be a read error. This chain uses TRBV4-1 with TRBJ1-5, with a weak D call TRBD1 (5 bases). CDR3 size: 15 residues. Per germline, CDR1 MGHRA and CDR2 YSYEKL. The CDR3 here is CASSQGQGYNQHQHF. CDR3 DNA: TGCGCCAGCAGCCAAGGCCAGGGTTATAATCAGCACCAGCATTTT.

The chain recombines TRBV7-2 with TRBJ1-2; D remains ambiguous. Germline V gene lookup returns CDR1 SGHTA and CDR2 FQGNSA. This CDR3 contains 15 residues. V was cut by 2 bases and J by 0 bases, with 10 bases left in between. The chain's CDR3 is CASSLSPGANYGYTF. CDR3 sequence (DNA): TGTGCCAGCAGCTTAAGTCCGGGAGCTAACTATGGCTACACCTTC.

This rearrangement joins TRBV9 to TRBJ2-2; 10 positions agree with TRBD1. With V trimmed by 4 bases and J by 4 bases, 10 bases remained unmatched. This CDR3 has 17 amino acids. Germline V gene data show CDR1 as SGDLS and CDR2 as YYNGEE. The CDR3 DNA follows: TGTGCCAGCAGCCTATCGACAGGGGGCGATTTCACCGGGGAGCTGTTTTTT. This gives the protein CASSLSTGGDFTGELFF.

The CDR3 sequence: CASSSRQGNTGELFF. In nucleotides, the CDR3 is TGCGCCAGCAGCAGCCGACAGGGTAACACCGGGGAGCTGTTTTTT. This rearrangement joins TRBV5-1 to TRBJ2-2, with 7 bases identical to TRBD1. J gave up 2 bases and V 4 bases, and 5 bases lay outside the gene matches. CDR1 is SGHRS, CDR2 YFSETQ, per germline. CDR3 length: 15 residues.

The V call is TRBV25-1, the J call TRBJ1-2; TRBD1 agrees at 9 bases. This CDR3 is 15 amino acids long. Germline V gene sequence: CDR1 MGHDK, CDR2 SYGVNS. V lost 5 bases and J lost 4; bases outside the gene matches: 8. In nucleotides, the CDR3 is TGTGCCAGCAGTCCCCCGGGACAGGGTATCTATGGCTACACCTTC. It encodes CASSPPGQGIYGYTF.

CDR3 nucleotides: TGTGCCAGCAGTCCTAGCGGAGTCATCTCAGATACGCAGTATTTT. It specifies CASSPSGVISDTQYF. The chain joins TRBV7-6 to TRBJ2-3; 7 bases are a match to TRBD2. This CDR3 has 15 residues. V trimming: 6 bases; J trimming: 4 bases; junction bases outside the gene matches: 10. Germline V gives CDR1 SGHVS, CDR2 FNYEAQ. The full variable domain, completed using reference TRBV7-6 and TRBJ2-3, is GAGVSQSPRYKVTKRGQDVALRCDPISGHVSLYWYRQALGQGPEFLTYFNYEAQQDKSGLPNDRFSAERPEGSISTLTIQRTEQRDSAMYRCASSPSGVISDTQYFGPGTRLTVL.

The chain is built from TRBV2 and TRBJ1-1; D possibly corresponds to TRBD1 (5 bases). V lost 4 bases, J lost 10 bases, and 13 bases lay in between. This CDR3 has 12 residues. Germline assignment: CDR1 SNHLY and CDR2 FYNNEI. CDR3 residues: CASSGERGVAFF. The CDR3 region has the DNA TGTGCCAGCAGTGGGGAAAGGGGCGTAGCTTTCTTT.

As DNA, the CDR3 is TGTGCCTGGAGCTTGGGTAGCGGGAGTTTTTCCCAGTACTTC. Its translation is CAWSLGSGSFSQYF. J is TRBJ2-5 and V is TRBV30, with TRBD2 identical over 9 bases. Unmatched junction bases numbered 11, after V lost 3 bases and J lost 9 bases. The CDR3 length is 14 residues. Germline CDR1 reads GTSNPN; CDR2 reads SVGIG (reference sequence).

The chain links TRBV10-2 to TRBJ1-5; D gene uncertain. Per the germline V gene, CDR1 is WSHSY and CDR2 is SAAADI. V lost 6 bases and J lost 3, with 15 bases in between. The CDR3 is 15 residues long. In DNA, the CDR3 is TGCGCCAGCAGCACGGACGGACTTTACAATCAGCCCCAGCATTTT. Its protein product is CASSTDGLYNQPQHF.

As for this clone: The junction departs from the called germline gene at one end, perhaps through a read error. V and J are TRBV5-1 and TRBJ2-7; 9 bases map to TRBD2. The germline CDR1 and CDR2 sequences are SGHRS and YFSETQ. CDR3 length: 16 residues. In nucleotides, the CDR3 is TGCACCAGCAGCTTGGTTGCTAGCGGGGCTCGCGGGGAGCAGTACTTC. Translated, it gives CTSSLVASGARGEQYF.

For the CDR3, the DNA is TGCAGCGTTGAGGGCAGATACAATGAGCAGTTCTTC. Amino acids: CSVEGRYNEQFF. This chain uses TRBV29-1 with TRBJ2-1; D unresolved. Per the germline V gene, CDR1 is SQVTM and CDR2 is ANQGSEA. The V gene lost 3 bases and the J gene lost 4 bases, with 7 bases spanning the gap. The CDR3 consists of 12 residues.

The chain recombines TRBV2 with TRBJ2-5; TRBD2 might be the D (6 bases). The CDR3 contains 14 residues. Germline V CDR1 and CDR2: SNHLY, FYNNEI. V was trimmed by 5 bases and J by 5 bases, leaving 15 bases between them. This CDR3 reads CASSTISGWETQYF. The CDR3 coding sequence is TGTGCCAGCAGTACGATCAGCGGGTGGGAGACCCAGTACTTC.

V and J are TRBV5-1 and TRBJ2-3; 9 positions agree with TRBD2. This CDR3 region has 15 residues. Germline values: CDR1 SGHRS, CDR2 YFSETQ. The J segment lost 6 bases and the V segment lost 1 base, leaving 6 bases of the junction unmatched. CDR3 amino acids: CASSLMAGGLDTQYF. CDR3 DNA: TGCGCCAGCAGCTTGATGGCGGGAGGGCTGGATACGCAGTATTTT.

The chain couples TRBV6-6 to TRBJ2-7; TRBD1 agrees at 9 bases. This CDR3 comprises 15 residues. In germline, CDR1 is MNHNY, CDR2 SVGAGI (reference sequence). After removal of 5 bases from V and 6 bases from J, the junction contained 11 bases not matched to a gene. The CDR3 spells CASSRPGQGRSEQYF. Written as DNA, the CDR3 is TGTGCCAGCAGTCGTCCGGGACAGGGAAGAAGCGAGCAGTACTTC.

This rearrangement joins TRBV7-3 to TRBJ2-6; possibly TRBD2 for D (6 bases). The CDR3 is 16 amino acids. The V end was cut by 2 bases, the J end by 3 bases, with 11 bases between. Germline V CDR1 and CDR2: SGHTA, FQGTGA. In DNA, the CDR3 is TGTGCCAGCAGCTTATTGCGGGGTGGTGGGGCCAACGTCCTGACTTTC. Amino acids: CASSLLRGGGANVLTF.

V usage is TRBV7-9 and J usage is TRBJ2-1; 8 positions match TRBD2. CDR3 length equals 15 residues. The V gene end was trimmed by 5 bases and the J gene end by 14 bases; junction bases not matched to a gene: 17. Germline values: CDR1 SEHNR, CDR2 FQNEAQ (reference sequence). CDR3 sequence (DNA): TGTGCCAGCAGCGAAATGAGGTTTGGGCGGGAGGAGGAGTTCTTC. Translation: CASSEMRFGREEEFF.

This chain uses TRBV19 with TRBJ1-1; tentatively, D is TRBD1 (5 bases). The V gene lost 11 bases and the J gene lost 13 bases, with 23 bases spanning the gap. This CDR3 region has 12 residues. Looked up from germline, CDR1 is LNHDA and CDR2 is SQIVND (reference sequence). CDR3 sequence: CAATKEGRGDFF. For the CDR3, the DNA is TGTGCCGCGACGAAGGAGGGGAGGGGAGATTTCTTT.

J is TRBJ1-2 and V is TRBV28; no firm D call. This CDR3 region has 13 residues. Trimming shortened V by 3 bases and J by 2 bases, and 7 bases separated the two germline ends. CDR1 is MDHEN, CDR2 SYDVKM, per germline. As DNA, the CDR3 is TGTGCCAGCAGTTTGGCCAGAAACTATGGCTACACCTTC. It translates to CASSLARNYGYTF.

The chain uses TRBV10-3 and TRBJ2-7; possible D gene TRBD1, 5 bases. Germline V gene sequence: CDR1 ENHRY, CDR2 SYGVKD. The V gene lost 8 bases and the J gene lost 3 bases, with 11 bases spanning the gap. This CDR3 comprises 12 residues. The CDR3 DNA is TGTGCCATCGGTAAAGGGGACTACGAGCAGTACTTC. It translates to CAIGKGDYEQYF.

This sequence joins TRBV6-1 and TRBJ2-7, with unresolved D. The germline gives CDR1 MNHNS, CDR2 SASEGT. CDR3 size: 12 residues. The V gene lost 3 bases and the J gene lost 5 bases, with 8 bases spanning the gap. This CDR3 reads CASSDLLDEQYF. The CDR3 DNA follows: TGTGCCAGCAGTGATCTTCTTGACGAGCAGTACTTC.

The CDR3 sequence is CASSVTQGPNTEAFF. The CDR3 region has the DNA TGTGCCAGCAGCGTCACACAGGGCCCGAACACTGAAGCTTTCTTT. The chain carries TRBV9 and TRBJ1-1; D is perhaps TRBD1 (6 bases). The germline V gene encodes CDR1 SGDLS and CDR2 YYNGEE. This CDR3 comprises 15 residues. Between the trimmed V and J ends, which lost 2 bases and 1 base, there was a span of 12 bases.

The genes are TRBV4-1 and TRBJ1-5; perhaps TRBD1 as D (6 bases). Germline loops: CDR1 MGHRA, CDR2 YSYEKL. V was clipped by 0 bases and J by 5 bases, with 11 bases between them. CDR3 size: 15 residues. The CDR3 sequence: CASSQDWGRYQPQHF. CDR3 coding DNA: TGCGCCAGCAGCCAAGACTGGGGGCGATATCAGCCCCAGCATTTT.

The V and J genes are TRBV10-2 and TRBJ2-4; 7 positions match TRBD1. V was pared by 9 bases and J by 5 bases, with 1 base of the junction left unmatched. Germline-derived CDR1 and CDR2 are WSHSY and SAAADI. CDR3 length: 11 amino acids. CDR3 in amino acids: CASTGENIQYF. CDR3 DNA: TGCGCCAGTACAGGGGAAAACATTCAGTACTTC.